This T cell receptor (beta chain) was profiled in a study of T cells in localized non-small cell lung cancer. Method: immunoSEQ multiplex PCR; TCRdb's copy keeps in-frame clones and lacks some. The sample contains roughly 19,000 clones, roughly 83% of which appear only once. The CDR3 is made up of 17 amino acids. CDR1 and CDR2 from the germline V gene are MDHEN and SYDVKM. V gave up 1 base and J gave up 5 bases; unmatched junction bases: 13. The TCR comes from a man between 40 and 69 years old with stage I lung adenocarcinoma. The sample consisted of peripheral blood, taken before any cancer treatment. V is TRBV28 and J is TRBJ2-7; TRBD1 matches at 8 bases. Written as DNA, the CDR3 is TGTGCCAGCAGTTTATCGACCCCGACAGGGGCTAGCGACGAGCAGTACTTC. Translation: CASSLSTPTGASDEQYF.